This T cell receptor (beta chain) comes out of a study of long-term antiretroviral therapy in people with HIV (dated by TCRdb to between 2022 and 2023). Describing the broader study: The earliest samples were collected about a decade before the 2015 WHO recommendation for immediate ART, when ART was typically delayed until CD4 counts fell. Of the roughly 30 participants with HIV, 10 to 11 were female. No cross-contamination during QIAcube processing was seen in test extractions of a monoclonal T-cell line run alongside a few dozen polyclonal samples. A retrospective serial study tested whether changes in peripheral blood TRB repertoire composition and diversity were associated with ART initiation and durable HIV suppression. A total of 150 to 200 cryopreserved PBMC samples came from a few dozen adults with confirmed HIV infection and were collected serially over a mean of roughly 6 years (range 1-12). What the work shows at the level of the full study, not this receptor alone: Owing to limited PBMC availability, only the TCR beta chain was sequenced, without alpha chain pairing. Inferences about post-ART repertoire changes are limited because no data were available on ART adherence, viral resistance or therapy changes. CDR3 length ranges in HIV repertoires were narrower than in controls, and network structure suggested an antigen-experienced repertoire with only a slight naive shift after ART. Because cell numbers in pre-ART samples were limited, unsorted PBMC were profiled instead of sorted CD4+ and CD8+ T cells. Starting ART was linked to a significant rise in TRB diversity, yet even after long-term ART the diversity remained significantly lower than in transplant donor controls. Expanded TRB clones identified before ART initiation dominated the repertoire at all time points, although this dominance fluctuated and declined in many PLHIV after ART. The samples span the years 2004 to 2017, and the ART regimens used may be less effective than current regimens.

As to this clone: Its target antigen remains unknown. Within one base of it there is no much larger clone, and no base qualities were kept.

Inclusion was restricted to participants for whom at least one PBMC sample before ART initiation and at least two post-ART samples were available. All participants with HIV were treated in the United States of America. Before DNA extraction, cryopreserved samples of about 1-10 million PBMC were thawed and washed. At the time of the earliest PBMC sample, participants with HIV were aged between about 23 and 54 years. Each participant contributed PBMC samples from 1-4 timepoints before ART initiation and 2-8 timepoints after ART initiation, with a median of 7 samples. Serial HIV viral load, CD4+ T-cell count, ART history and demographic data were obtained for every participant. Using a Qiagen kit on a QIAcube, genomic DNA was extracted from unsorted PBMC, with samples processed in batches of 12. CDR3 length: 15 amino acids, cysteine to phenylalanine. Only CDR3 DNA remains: 45 bases, in frame from the first base. CDR1 and CDR2 are drawn from the germline V gene: MNHEY, SVGAGI. The V and J ends are trimmed by 11 bases and 3 bases, leaving 22 bases between them.

The immunoSEQ hsTCRB v3.0 assay was used at survey level resolution for TRB variable region sequencing. TRB sequencing targeted a depth of 40,000-50,000 T-cell genomes per sample. TRB libraries were pooled and sequenced on an Illumina MiSeq using a v3 150-cycle kit. In the source study's methods: Repertoire analysis was run in R within a reproducible Nextflow workflow that covered QC, data transformation and analysis. Custom analyses were implemented in LymphoSeq2, an R package for AIRR-Seq data exploration. Several samples yielding fewer than 5000 total TRB sequences were excluded, leaving roughly 200 analyzed HIV repertoires. Among the approximately 190 retained HIV repertoires, 55 to 60 were collected before ART initiation and around 130 after ART initiation. Repertoires were downsampled to 5000 TRB nucleotide sequences, with summary statistics averaged over 100 downsampling iterations. Only TRB sequences with CDR3 regions of at least seven amino acids were retained for analysis. Diversity was assessed using a clonality score derived from Shannon entropy and using the Gini coefficient. In the repertoire networks, any two of the top 5000 CDR3 amino acid sequences were linked whenever the two sequences differed by an edit distance of one. Antigen specificity groups and MHC restriction were predicted for TRB CDR3 amino acid sequences with GLIPH2. To flag known associations with CMV, EBV, HIV or tissue antigens, CDR3 amino acid sequences were compared against VDJdb and McPAS-TCR. Pre-ART, post-ART and control groups were compared with Wilcoxon signed-rank tests and Holm-Bonferroni correction. The table was pulled from immuneACCESS by TCRdb, which kept in-frame rearrangements only. Such tables lose some clones; where checked, under half of the loss comes from unresolved V genes, and the rest has no known cause. V, J and clone size are those of that table, while D and trimming were read from the DNA. The sample table records about 22,000 clones; 70% to 90% of these occur just once. The ten biggest clones cover under 8.5% of the sample.

This chain is built from TRBV6-5 and TRBJ2-5; the D segment could be TRBD1, given 7 matching bases. The TCR sequence derives from a man in his fifties or sixties with HIV. Sequenced here: unsorted PBMCs, sampled 0.6 years after starting antiretroviral therapy. The sequence in DNA is TGTGCCTGCGCGACAGGGAGGTACTTCAAAGAGACCCAGTACTTC. The resulting protein is CACATGRYFKETQYF.